The source of this TCR beta chain is a study of blood T cell repertoires in COVID-19. Study-wide context: T cells, B-cell-depleted T cells, or PBMCs provided the cDNA or gDNA that served as material.

Germline V gene lookup returns CDR1 SGHVS and CDR2 FQNEAQ. The CDR3 is 15 amino acids. V gave up 1 base and J gave up 4 bases, with 13 bases separating them. Sequencing was performed with immunoSEQ multiplex PCR; in TCRdb, only in-frame clones are kept and a portion is missing. The sample has fewer than 300,000 clones, over 65% seen once. V is TRBV7-8 and J is TRBJ1-2; D is unclear. Material for sequencing was peripheral blood. The origin of this receptor is a woman aged 80 or over with acute or convalescent COVID-19. The CDR3 protein is CASSLGPGGSYGYTF. CDR3 coding DNA: TGTGCCAGCAGCTTAGGCCCAGGCGGGTCCTATGGCTACACCTTC.